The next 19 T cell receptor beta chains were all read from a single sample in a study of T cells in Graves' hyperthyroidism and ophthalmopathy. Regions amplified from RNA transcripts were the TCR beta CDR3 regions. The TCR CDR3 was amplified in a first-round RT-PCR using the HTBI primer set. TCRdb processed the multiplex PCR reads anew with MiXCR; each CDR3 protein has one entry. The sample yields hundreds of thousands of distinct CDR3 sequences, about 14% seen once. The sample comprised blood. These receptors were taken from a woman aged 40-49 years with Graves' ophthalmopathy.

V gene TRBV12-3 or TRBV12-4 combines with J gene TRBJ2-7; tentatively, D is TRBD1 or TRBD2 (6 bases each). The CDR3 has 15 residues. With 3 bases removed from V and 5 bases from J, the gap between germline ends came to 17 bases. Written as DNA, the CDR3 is TGTGCCAGCAGTTTGGAGGGGGACTTAAACCACGAGCAGTACTTC. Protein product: CASSLEGDLNHEQYF.

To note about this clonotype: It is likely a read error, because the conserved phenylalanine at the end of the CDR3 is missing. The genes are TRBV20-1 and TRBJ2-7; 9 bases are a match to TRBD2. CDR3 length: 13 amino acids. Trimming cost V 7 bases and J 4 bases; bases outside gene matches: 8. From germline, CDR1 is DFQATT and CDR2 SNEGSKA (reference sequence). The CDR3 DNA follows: TGCAGTGTTCAGCGGGAGGCCCCTTACGAGCAGTACCTC. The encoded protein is CSVQREAPYEQYL.

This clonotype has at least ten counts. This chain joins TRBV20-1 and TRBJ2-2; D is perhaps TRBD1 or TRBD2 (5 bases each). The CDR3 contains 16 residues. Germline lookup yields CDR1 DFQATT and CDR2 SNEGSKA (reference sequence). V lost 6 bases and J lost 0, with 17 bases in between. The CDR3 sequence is CSAEGRHRSNTGELFF. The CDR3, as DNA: TGCAGTGCCGAGGGACGTCACCGCTCGAACACCGGGGAGCTGTTTTTT.

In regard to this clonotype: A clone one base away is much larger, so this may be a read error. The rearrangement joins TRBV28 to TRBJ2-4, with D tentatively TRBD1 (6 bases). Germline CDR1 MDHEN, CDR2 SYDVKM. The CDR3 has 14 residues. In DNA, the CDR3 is TGTGCCAGCAGTTTCCGTGACAGGATAAACATTCGGTACTTC. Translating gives CASSFRDRINIRYF.

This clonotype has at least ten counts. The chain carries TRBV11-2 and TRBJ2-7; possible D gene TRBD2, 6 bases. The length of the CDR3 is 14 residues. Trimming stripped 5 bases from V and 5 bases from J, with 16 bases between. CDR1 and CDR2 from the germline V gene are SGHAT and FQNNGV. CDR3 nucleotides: TGTGCCAGCAGCCTAACTAGCAGAGCCGACGAGCAGTACTTC. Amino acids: CASSLTSRADEQYF.

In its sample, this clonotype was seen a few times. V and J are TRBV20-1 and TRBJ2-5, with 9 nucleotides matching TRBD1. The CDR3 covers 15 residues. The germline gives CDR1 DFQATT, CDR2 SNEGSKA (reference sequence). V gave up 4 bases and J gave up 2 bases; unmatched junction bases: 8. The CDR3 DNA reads TGCAGTGCTACCCTACCGACAGGGGGGCAAGAGACCCAGTACTTC. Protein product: CSATLPTGGQETQYF.

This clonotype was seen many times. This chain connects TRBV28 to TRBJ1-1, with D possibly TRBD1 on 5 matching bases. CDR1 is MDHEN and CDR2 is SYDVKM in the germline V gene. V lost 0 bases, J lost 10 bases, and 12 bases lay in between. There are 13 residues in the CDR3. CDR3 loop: CASSLWGGRGAFF. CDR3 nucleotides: TGTGCCAGCAGTTTATGGGGGGGAAGGGGAGCTTTCTTT.

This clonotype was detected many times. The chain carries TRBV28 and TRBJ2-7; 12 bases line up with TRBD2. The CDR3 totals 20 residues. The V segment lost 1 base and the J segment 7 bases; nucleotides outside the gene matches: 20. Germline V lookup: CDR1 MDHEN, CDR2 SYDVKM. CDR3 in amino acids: CASSLSSGAGSLAGGLEQYF. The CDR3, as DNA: TGTGCCAGCAGTTTATCATCAGGGGCGGGCTCACTAGCGGGAGGACTAGAGCAGTACTTC.

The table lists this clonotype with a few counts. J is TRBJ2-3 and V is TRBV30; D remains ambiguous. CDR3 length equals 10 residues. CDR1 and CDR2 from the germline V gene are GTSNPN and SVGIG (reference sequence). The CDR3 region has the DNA TGTGCGTGCTTCGGGGATACGCAGTATTTT. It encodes CACFGDTQYF. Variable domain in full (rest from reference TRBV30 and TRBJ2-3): SQTIHQWPATLVQPVGSPLSLECTVEGTSNPNLYWYRQAAGRGLQLLFYSVGIGQISSEVPQNLSASRPQDRQFILSSKKLLLSDSGFYLCACFGDTQYFGPGTRLTVL.

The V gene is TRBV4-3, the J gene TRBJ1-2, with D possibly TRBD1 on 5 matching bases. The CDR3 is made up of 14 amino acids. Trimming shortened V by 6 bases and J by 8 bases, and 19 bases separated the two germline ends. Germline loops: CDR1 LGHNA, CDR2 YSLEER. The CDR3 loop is CASSPGTSSGGYTF. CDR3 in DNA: TGCGCCAGCAGTCCCGGGACGTCGTCCGGCGGCTACACCTTC.

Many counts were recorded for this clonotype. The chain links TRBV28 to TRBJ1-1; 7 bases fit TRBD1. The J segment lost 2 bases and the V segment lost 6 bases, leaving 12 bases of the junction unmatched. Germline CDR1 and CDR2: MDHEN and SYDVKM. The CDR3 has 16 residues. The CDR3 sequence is CASRKGGPGLNTEAFF. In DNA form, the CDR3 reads TGTGCCAGCAGGAAAGGGGGCCCGGGGCTAAACACTGAAGCTTTCTTT.

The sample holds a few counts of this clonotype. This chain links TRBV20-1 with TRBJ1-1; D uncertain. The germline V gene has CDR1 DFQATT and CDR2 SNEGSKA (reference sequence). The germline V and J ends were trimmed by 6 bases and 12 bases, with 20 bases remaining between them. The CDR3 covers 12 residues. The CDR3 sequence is CSAVPATPGTFF. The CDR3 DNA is TGCAGTGCGGTTCCGGCCACCCCCGGGACTTTCTTT.

CDR3 DNA: TGTGCCAGTAGAGCAGGGTATGAGAGCAATCAGCCCCAGCATTTT. Translating it yields CASRAGYESNQPQHF. The rearrangement links TRBV19 to TRBJ1-5; TRBD1 might be the D (5 bases). Looked up from germline, CDR1 is LNHDA and CDR2 is SQIVND (reference sequence). V gave up 6 bases and J gave up 1 base, with 13 bases separating them. CDR3 length: 15 amino acids.

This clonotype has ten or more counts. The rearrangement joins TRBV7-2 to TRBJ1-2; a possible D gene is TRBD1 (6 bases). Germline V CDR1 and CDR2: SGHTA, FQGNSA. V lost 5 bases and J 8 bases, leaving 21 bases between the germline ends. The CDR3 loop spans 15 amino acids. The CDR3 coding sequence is TGTGCCAGCAGCACCCCTCCAGGGGACGCGGGCGGCTACACCTTC. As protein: CASSTPPGDAGGYTF.

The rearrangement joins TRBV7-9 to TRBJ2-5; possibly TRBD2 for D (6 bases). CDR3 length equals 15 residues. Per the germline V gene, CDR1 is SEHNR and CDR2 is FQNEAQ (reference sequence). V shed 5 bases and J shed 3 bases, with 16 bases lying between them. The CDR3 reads CASSPLLSGKETQYF. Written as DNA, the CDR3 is TGTGCCAGCAGCCCCCTACTTAGCGGAAAAGAGACCCAGTACTTC.

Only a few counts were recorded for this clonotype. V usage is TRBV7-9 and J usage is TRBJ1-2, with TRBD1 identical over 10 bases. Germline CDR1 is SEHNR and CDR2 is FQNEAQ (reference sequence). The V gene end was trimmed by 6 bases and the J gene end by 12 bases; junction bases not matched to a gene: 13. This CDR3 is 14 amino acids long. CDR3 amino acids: CASSSTGTGEANTF. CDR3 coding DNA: TGTGCCAGCAGTTCTACCGGGACAGGGGAAGCCAACACCTTC.

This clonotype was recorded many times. CDR3 coding DNA: TGTGCCAGCAGCTTAGGGGCCGCAGTCACCGGGGAGCTGTTTTTT. The encoded protein is CASSLGAAVTGELFF. The rearrangement links TRBV7-2 to TRBJ2-2, with D unclear. Germline CDR1 is SGHTA and CDR2 is FQGNSA. The CDR3 length is 15 residues. V lost 1 base to trimming and J lost 4 bases, with 10 bases between them. Full variable domain (remainder filled in from reference TRBV7-2 and TRBJ2-2): GAGVSQSPSNKVTEKGKDVELRCDPISGHTALYWYRQSLGQGLEFLIYFQGNSAPDKSGLPSDRFSAERTGGSVSTLTIQRTQQEDSAVYLCASSLGAAVTGELFFGEGSRLTVL.

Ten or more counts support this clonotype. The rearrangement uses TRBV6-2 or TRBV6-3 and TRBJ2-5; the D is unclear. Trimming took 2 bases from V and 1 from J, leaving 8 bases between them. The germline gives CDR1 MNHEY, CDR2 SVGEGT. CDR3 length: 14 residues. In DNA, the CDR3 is TGTGCCAGCAGTTACACACGGAGCCAAGAGACCCAGTACTTC. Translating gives CASSYTRSQETQYF.

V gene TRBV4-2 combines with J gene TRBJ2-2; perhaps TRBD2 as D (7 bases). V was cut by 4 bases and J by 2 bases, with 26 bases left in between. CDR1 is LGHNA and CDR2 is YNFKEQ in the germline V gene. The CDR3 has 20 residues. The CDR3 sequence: CASSPVAGARPFTNTGELFF. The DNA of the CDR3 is TGTGCCAGCAGCCCGGTTGCGGGGGCGCGACCCTTTACAAACACCGGGGAGCTGTTTTTT.